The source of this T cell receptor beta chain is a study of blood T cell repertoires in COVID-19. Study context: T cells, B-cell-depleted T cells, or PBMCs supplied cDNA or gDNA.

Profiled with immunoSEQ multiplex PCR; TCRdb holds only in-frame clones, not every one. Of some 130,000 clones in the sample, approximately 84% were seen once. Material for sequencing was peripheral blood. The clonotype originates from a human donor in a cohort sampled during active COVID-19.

The CDR3 bases are TGTGCCAGCAGTGAGACTGTCCATAGGCCGATAACTACGCAGTATTTT. Protein: CASSETVHRPITTQYF. The chain recombines TRBV6-1 with TRBJ2-3; D is unresolved. Looked up from germline, CDR1 is MNHNS and CDR2 is SASEGT. The CDR3 covers 16 residues. Trimming removed 3 bases at V and 8 bases at J, with 21 bases between.